These T cell receptor beta chains were read from a single sample in a study of T-cell memory formation after mild COVID-19. TCRdb used MiXCR to reprocess the 5' RACE reads, holding one entry per CDR3 protein. The sample lists roughly 130,000 distinct CDR3 sequences, about 15% seen once, with 5.2% in the top ten. The sample comprised PBMCs or a T cell subset sorted from them (not recorded which). These receptors were collected from a man aged 18 to 29 who had mild COVID-19 (a few samples of this study predate the infection). Cell type and time point are not known. CDR3s include the opening cysteine and the closing phenylalanine or tryptophan. Fields, in order: clone size, D gene, CDR3 length, J gene, V gene, CDR3 DNA, CDR3 protein. D genes are given only for firm matches. Only some rows state a clone size, as once, few, many or a class for expanded clones.

clone size: few
D gene: TRBD1
CDR3 length: 12
J gene: TRBJ1-2
V gene: TRBV7-9
CDR3 DNA: TGTGCCAGCAGAAACACAGGGGATGGCTACACCTTC
CDR3 protein: CASRNTGDGYTF

clone size: many
D gene: -
CDR3 length: 14
J gene: TRBJ2-1
V gene: TRBV20-1
CDR3 DNA: TGCAGTGCTAGGGGCAGGATATCCTACAATGAGCAGTTCTTC
CDR3 protein: CSARGRISYNEQFF

clone size: -
D gene: TRBD2
CDR3 length: 18
J gene: TRBJ2-1
V gene: TRBV11-2
CDR3 DNA: TGTGCCAGCAGCTTACTAGCGGGGAAAAGGAGCTCCTACAATGAGCAGTTCTTC
CDR3 protein: CASSLLAGKRSSYNEQFF

clone size: -
D gene: -
CDR3 length: 15
J gene: TRBJ1-2
V gene: TRBV19
CDR3 DNA: TGTGCCAGTAGTATCGGACCGAGAGCTAACTATGGCTACACCTTC
CDR3 protein: CASSIGPRANYGYTF

clone size: -
D gene: TRBD2
CDR3 length: 16
J gene: TRBJ2-5
V gene: TRBV9
CDR3 DNA: TGTGCCAGCAGCGTAACAGCGGGGACCTTCCAAGAGACCCAGTACTTC
CDR3 protein: CASSVTAGTFQETQYF

clone size: -
D gene: -
CDR3 length: 13
J gene: TRBJ1-2
V gene: TRBV6-5
CDR3 DNA: TGTGCCAGCTCTCCCCCGGTGCTCTATGGCTACACCTTC
CDR3 protein: CASSPPVLYGYTF

clone size: many
D gene: TRBD2
CDR3 length: 14
J gene: TRBJ2-3
V gene: TRBV7-9
CDR3 DNA: TGTGCCAGCAGCTTAACGGGGGGTCTAGATACGCAGTATTTT
CDR3 protein: CASSLTGGLDTQYF

clone size: few
D gene: -
CDR3 length: 12
J gene: TRBJ2-3
V gene: TRBV20-1
CDR3 DNA: TGCAGTGCTAGAGCACACACAGATACGCAGTATTTT
CDR3 protein: CSARAHTDTQYF

clone size: many
D gene: -
CDR3 length: 13
J gene: TRBJ2-7
V gene: TRBV6-5
CDR3 DNA: TGTGCCAGCAGTCTCCCGGCCACTAGCGAGCAGTACTTC
CDR3 protein: CASSLPATSEQYF

clone size: -
D gene: -
CDR3 length: 12
J gene: TRBJ2-7
V gene: TRBV7-9
CDR3 DNA: TGTGCCAGCAGCTACCATTACTCCGAGCAGTACTTC
CDR3 protein: CASSYHYSEQYF

clone size: few
D gene: -
CDR3 length: 14
J gene: TRBJ1-1
V gene: TRBV6-9
CDR3 DNA: TGTGCCAGCATCGCACAGGGACTAGACACTGAAGCTTTCTTT
CDR3 protein: CASIAQGLDTEAFF

clone size: -
D gene: -
CDR3 length: 16
J gene: TRBJ2-1
V gene: TRBV4-1
CDR3 DNA: TGCGCCAGTTCTGAGGTTGGGGCAAGCTCCTACAATGAGCAGTTCTTC
CDR3 protein: CASSEVGASSYNEQFF

clone size: few
D gene: -
CDR3 length: 13
J gene: TRBJ2-4
V gene: TRBV28
CDR3 DNA: TGTGCCAGCGTTGACGGAGCCAAAAACATTCAGTACTTC
CDR3 protein: CASVDGAKNIQYF

clone size: -
D gene: TRBD1
CDR3 length: 13
J gene: TRBJ2-1
V gene: TRBV15
CDR3 DNA: TGTGCCACCCGAAAGGGACAGGGCAATGAGCAGTTCTTC
CDR3 protein: CATRKGQGNEQFF

clone size: once
D gene: TRBD1
CDR3 length: 14
J gene: TRBJ1-5
V gene: TRBV12-3/TRBV12-4
CDR3 DNA: TGTGCCAGCAGTTTAGCCAGGGGGAATCAGCCCCAGCATTTT
CDR3 protein: CASSLARGNQPQHF

clone size: -
D gene: -
CDR3 length: 15
J gene: TRBJ2-5
V gene: TRBV5-1
CDR3 DNA: TGCGCCAGCAGCCCGGAGGCGGGGGCGATAGAGACCCAGTACTTC
CDR3 protein: CASSPEAGAIETQYF

clone size: -
D gene: TRBD1
CDR3 length: 11
J gene: TRBJ1-2
V gene: TRBV12-3/TRBV12-4
CDR3 DNA: TGTGCCAGCAGACAGGGGTATGGCTACACCTTC
CDR3 protein: CASRQGYGYTF